What follows is one T cell receptor (beta chain) and its context. Survey-level TCR beta sequencing used the immunoSEQ assay. The repertoire was sequenced with immunoSEQ multiplex PCR; TCRdb's copy has only in-frame clones and lacks some. Of approximately 70,000 clones in the sample, 90% to 95% were seen once. V was cut by 2 bases and J by 1 base, with 11 bases left in between. CDR1 SNHLY and CDR2 FYNNEI come from the germline V gene. The CDR3 contains 15 residues. Sequences were obtained from PBMCs. This TCR derives from a man in his forties with rheumatoid arthritis. This chain links TRBV2 with TRBJ2-5; D tentatively fits TRBD1 or TRBD2 (5 bases each). The CDR3 is CASSELNGAQETQYF. In nucleotides, the CDR3 is TGTGCCAGCAGTGAACTGAACGGGGCCCAAGAGACCCAGTACTTC.